This TCR beta chain derives from a study of blood T cell repertoires in COVID-19. On the study more broadly: From the United States, Italy and Spain came samples of acute and convalescent COVID-19. PBMCs, B-cell-depleted T cells, or T cells were the source of the cDNA or gDNA that made up the material.

Authors' data handling: Reference gene primers were amplified, and this amplification served to estimate nucleated cell counts. Method: immunoSEQ multiplex PCR; TCRdb's copy keeps in-frame clones and lacks some. V, J and clone size derive from that table, while D and trimming were established from the DNA sequence. The table lists 150,000 to 200,000 clones, about 75% of them singletons. Germline V gene lookup returns CDR1 KGHSH and CDR2 LQKENI. This CDR3 has 16 amino acids. Trimming left V 5 bases short and J 0 bases short, with 14 bases between. Input material: peripheral blood. The clonotype originates from a woman in her 70s with acute or convalescent COVID-19. V gene TRBV18 combines with J gene TRBJ1-3; the D gene is possibly TRBD1 (5 bases). Written as DNA, the CDR3 is TGTGCCAGCTCATCTAATACAGGAACCTCTGGAAACACCATATATTTT. This codes for CASSSNTGTSGNTIYF.